The 20 T cell receptor beta chains in this list originate from one sample, sequenced in a study of a mutant IDH1 vaccine in newly diagnosed glioma. Described time point: week 35, safety follow-up. Vaccinated patients received 300 ug of mutant IDH1 20-mer peptide per dose, with topical imiquimod. No antigen has been assigned to these receptors. Data came from immunoSEQ multiplex PCR; TCRdb stores just in-frame clones and leaves some out. The repertoire holds 35,000 to 45,000 clones, about 83% seen once, with about 4.6% in the top ten. The specimen comprised PBMCs, sampled from a glioma patient whose treatment included an IDH1 peptide vaccine. The receptor set was obtained from a woman aged 45-60 years with glioma.

This clone has just one count. CDR3 nucleotides: TGCGCCAGCAGCCAATTGATGTCAGGGGTGGGTTACAATGAGCAGTTCTTC. It encodes CASSQLMSGVGYNEQFF. The J gene is TRBJ2-1, the V gene TRBV4-1; weak D call: TRBD1 (6 bases). Trimming stripped 2 bases from V and 4 bases from J, with 18 bases between. The CDR3 contains 17 residues. The germline CDR1 and CDR2 sequences are MGHRA and YSYEKL.

The V call is TRBV15, the J call TRBJ2-7; no clear D. This CDR3 contains 15 residues. V dropped 1 base and J dropped 2 bases, with 12 bases sitting between them. The V gene's germline CDR1 is LNHNV and CDR2 YYDKDF (reference sequence). The CDR3 DNA reads TGTGCCACCAGCAGAGTAGCAGGCAAACCCTACGAGCAGTACTTC. As protein: CATSRVAGKPYEQYF.

This chain joins TRBV10-3 and TRBJ1-1; D remains unclear. The CDR3 consists of 11 residues. V lost 10 bases to trimming and J lost 8 bases, with 14 bases between them. Germline values: CDR1 ENHRY, CDR2 SYGVKD. CDR3 amino acids: CASGREEEAFF. Written as DNA, the CDR3 is TGTGCCAGTGGTAGGGAGGAGGAAGCTTTCTTT.

The rearrangement joins TRBV20-1 to TRBJ1-3; D ambiguous. Germline CDR1 and CDR2: DFQATT and SNEGSKA (reference sequence). The CDR3 totals 11 residues. The ends were cut back, 6 bases at V and 3 bases at J, with 6 bases in the middle. CDR3 region: CSALNGNTIYF. DNA for the CDR3: TGCAGTGCCCTGAATGGAAACACCATATATTTT.

This chain links TRBV19 with TRBJ1-1, with a possible D match to TRBD1 (6 bases). The CDR3 is made up of 13 amino acids. CDR1 LNHDA and CDR2 SQIVND come from the germline V gene (reference sequence). Trimming left V 4 bases short and J 8 bases short, with 14 bases between. CDR3 nucleotides: TGTGCCAGTAGTACCCCACTGACAGGAGAAGCTTTCTTT. As protein: CASSTPLTGEAFF.

The V call is TRBV29-1, the J call TRBJ2-7; the D is unclear. The CDR3 totals 13 residues. V was clipped by 0 bases and J by 2 bases, with 8 bases between them. CDR1 SQVTM and CDR2 ANQGSEA come from the germline V gene. CDR3 sequence: CSVEDRSAYEQYF. The CDR3 bases are TGCAGCGTTGAAGACAGGAGTGCCTACGAGCAGTACTTC.

The chain has TRBV18 and TRBJ2-7, with 8 bases that match TRBD2. The ends lost 4 bases at V and 3 bases at J; junction bases unmatched: 5. The germline CDR1 and CDR2 sequences are KGHSH and LQKENI. The CDR3 has 14 residues. CDR3 nucleotide sequence: TGTGCCAGCTCACTTCCGGGGGGGCTCTACGAGCAGTACTTC. It is translated as CASSLPGGLYEQYF.

This clone has more than one count but fewer than ten. This chain uses TRBV27 with TRBJ2-1; D call uncertain. This CDR3 has 16 amino acids. V was clipped by 8 bases and J by 0 bases, with 17 bases between them. CDR1 and CDR2 (germline): MNHEY, SMNVEV (reference sequence). The CDR3 nucleotides are TGTGCCAGCGTTGGAAGAATCAGGAGCTCCTACAATGAGCAGTTCTTC. This translates into CASVGRIRSSYNEQFF.

The J gene is TRBJ2-3, the V gene TRBV6-4; TRBD2 matches 14 bases. Unmatched junction bases numbered 6, after V lost 3 bases and J lost 4 bases. The CDR3 length is 17 residues. The germline V gene has CDR1 MRHNA and CDR2 SNTAGT. CDR3 region: CASSELGLAGGADTQYF. DNA for the CDR3: TGTGCCAGCAGTGAACTAGGACTAGCGGGGGGAGCAGATACGCAGTATTTT.

The genes are TRBV6-1 and TRBJ2-3; D perhaps matches TRBD1 (6 bases). Per germline, CDR1 MNHNS and CDR2 SASEGT. This CDR3 is built from 15 residues. V dropped 9 bases and J dropped 1 base, with 17 bases sitting between them. Written as DNA, the CDR3 is TGTGCCAGTTCCGGGGCAGGGGAACGCACAGATACGCAGTATTTT. Protein product: CASSGAGERTDTQYF.

The sample holds one count of this clone. V usage is TRBV27 and J usage is TRBJ2-7, with a tentative D call TRBD2 (6 bases). V was clipped by 6 bases and J by 4 bases, with 19 bases between them. The germline V gene encodes CDR1 MNHEY and CDR2 SMNVEV (reference sequence). This CDR3 region has 15 residues. In DNA form, the CDR3 reads TGTGCCAGCAGCCGCGGGGACCGTGGGTTTTACGAGCAGTACTTC. It specifies CASSRGDRGFYEQYF.

This chain links TRBV2 with TRBJ1-1; D is uncertain. V was pared by 2 bases and J by 4 bases, with 14 bases between. There are 15 residues in the CDR3. Per the germline V gene, CDR1 is SNHLY and CDR2 is FYNNEI. The CDR3 protein is CASSESRVKGTEAFF. CDR3 DNA: TGTGCCAGCAGTGAAAGCCGGGTGAAGGGCACTGAAGCTTTCTTT.

The chain has TRBV10-3 and TRBJ2-6, with D possibly matching TRBD2 (5 bases). V lost 0 bases, J lost 0 bases, and 12 bases lay in between. CDR3 length: 18 amino acids. Germline V lookup: CDR1 ENHRY, CDR2 SYGVKD. The CDR3 reads CAISESSAGNSGANVLTF. The CDR3 DNA reads as TGTGCCATCAGTGAGTCATCGGCGGGTAACTCTGGGGCCAACGTCCTGACTTTC.

The chain combines TRBV4-2 with TRBJ2-3; a possible D gene is TRBD2 (5 bases). Trimming took 0 bases from V and 0 from J, leaving 13 bases between them. This CDR3 region has 17 residues. The germline gives CDR1 LGHNA, CDR2 YNFKEQ. This CDR3 reads CASSQDAGYISTDTQYF. CDR3 coding DNA: TGTGCCAGCAGCCAAGATGCGGGCTATATTAGCACAGATACGCAGTATTTT.

This chain links TRBV19 with TRBJ1-6; D unclear. This CDR3 has 15 amino acids. V lost 6 bases and J lost 3, with 12 bases in between. Per germline, CDR1 LNHDA and CDR2 SQIVND (reference sequence). CDR3 protein: CASRLDPGYNSPLHF. CDR3 DNA sequence: TGTGCCAGTAGACTGGACCCAGGCTATAATTCACCCCTCCACTTT.

This chain's CDR3 is CASSAVPGLQPQHF. In DNA, the CDR3 is TGTGCCAGCAGTGCGGTCCCCGGCCTTCAGCCCCAGCATTTT. The rearrangement joins TRBV6-1 to TRBJ1-5; D is unresolved. CDR1 is MNHNS and CDR2 is SASEGT in the germline V gene. The CDR3 extends over 14 amino acids. V lost 4 bases and J 6 bases, leaving 13 bases between the germline ends.

This chain links TRBV6-1 with TRBJ1-2; tentative D call: TRBD1 (5 bases). Germline CDR1 and CDR2: MNHNS and SASEGT. The CDR3 loop spans 13 amino acids. Between the trimmed V and J ends, which lost 5 bases and 2 bases, there was a span of 9 bases. The CDR3 nucleotides are TGTGCCAGCAGTCGCTCAGGGAACTATGGCTACACCTTC. Its translation: CASSRSGNYGYTF.

The V gene is TRBV19, the J gene TRBJ1-5; maybe TRBD1 (6 bases). CDR1 and CDR2 from the germline V gene are LNHDA and SQIVND (reference sequence). Trimming took 2 bases from V and 4 from J, leaving 9 bases between them. The CDR3 is 14 amino acids. The CDR3 region has the DNA TGTGCCAGTAGTATATTACAGGGTAATCAGCCCCAGCATTTT. It encodes CASSILQGNQPQHF.

The chain joins TRBV10-3 to TRBJ1-1; no firm D call. The V end was cut by 2 bases, the J end by 10 bases, with 11 bases between. CDR1 and CDR2 from the germline V gene are ENHRY and SYGVKD. The CDR3 extends over 12 amino acids. DNA of the CDR3: TGTGCCATCAGTGAGGTAGGAGACCGAGCTTTCTTT. Amino acid sequence: CAISEVGDRAFF.

The chain recombines TRBV6-1 with TRBJ2-7, with D possibly TRBD1 on 5 matching bases. Germline CDR1 MNHNS, CDR2 SASEGT. The CDR3 totals 12 residues. Trimming took 6 bases from V and 5 from J, leaving 11 bases between them. CDR3 sequence: CASRRQFHEQYF. DNA for the CDR3: TGTGCCAGCAGGCGACAGTTCCACGAGCAGTACTTC.